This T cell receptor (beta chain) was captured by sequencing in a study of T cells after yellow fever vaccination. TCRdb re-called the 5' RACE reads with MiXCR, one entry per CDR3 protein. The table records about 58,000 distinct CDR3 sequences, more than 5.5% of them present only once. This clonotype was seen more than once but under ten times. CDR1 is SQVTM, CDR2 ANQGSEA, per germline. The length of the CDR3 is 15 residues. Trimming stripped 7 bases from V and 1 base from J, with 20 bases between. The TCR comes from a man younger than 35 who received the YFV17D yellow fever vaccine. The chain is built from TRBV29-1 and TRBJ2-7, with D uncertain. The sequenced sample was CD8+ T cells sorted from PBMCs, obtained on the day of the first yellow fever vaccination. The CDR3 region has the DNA TGCAGCGCCGTACCTTCGGCCGACGAATCCTACGAGCAGTACTTC. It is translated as CSAVPSADESYEQYF.